This T cell receptor beta chain was captured in a study of T cells in Graves' hyperthyroidism and ophthalmopathy. Authors of the study amplified TCR beta CDR3 regions from RNA transcripts. Carried out on the TCR CDR3, a first-round RT-PCR used the HTBI primer set. TCRdb redid the calling of the multiplex PCR reads with MiXCR, one entry per CDR3 protein. The sample has fewer than 350,000 distinct CDR3 sequences; 10% to 15% are singletons. Patients aged 18 to 65 had newly diagnosed hyperthyroidism lasting under 2 months. V lost 0 bases and J 10 bases, leaving 14 bases between the germline ends. The CDR3 length is 15 residues. Per the germline V gene, CDR1 is SGHDT and CDR2 is YYEEEE.

The specimen sequenced was blood. The chain joins TRBV5-6 to TRBJ1-6; D is uncertain. The receptor was isolated from a young woman with Graves' hyperthyroidism that later progressed to Graves' ophthalmopathy. For the CDR3, the DNA is TGTGCCAGCAGCTTGGCGATTGGATTCGGCTCACCCCTCCACTTT. It is translated as CASSLAIGFGSPLHF.